The present T cell receptor beta chain was sequenced within a study of Tregs in tolerant kidney transplant recipients. The method was immunoSEQ multiplex PCR; TCRdb's version includes in-frame clones alone and lacks a portion of them. Of tens of thousands of clones detected, about 89% appear once; the ten largest clones hold nearly 0.4%. Broader study findings: Donor-specific Treg expansion exceeded global Treg expansion in tolerant patients, suggesting antigen drive.

CD4+CD25+CD127- Tregs, CD4+CD25- non-Tregs, CD4 and CD8 cells were sorted. Trimming removed 0 bases from V and 2 bases from J; junction bases left unmatched: 7. CDR3 length: 16 residues. The germline CDR1 and CDR2 sequences are SGHRS and YFSETQ. Note on this clone: Its cognate antigen is unknown.

Here the sequenced sample was CD4+ T cells from blood, taken before the transplant. The TCR was taken from a human donor who received a combined kidney and bone marrow transplant. The chain is built from TRBV5-1 and TRBJ2-7; 8 bases match TRBD2. This CDR3 is CASSLDSDGRAYEQYF. DNA for the CDR3: TGCGCCAGCAGCTTGGATTCGGACGGGAGGGCCTACGAGCAGTACTTC. Drawing the rest from reference TRBV5-1 and TRBJ2-7, the complete variable domain is KAGVTQTPRYLIKTRGQQVTLSCSPISGHRSVSWYQQTPGQGLQFLFEYFSETQRNKGNFPGRFSGRQFSNSRSEMNVSTLELGDSALYLCASSLDSDGRAYEQYFGPGTRLTVT.